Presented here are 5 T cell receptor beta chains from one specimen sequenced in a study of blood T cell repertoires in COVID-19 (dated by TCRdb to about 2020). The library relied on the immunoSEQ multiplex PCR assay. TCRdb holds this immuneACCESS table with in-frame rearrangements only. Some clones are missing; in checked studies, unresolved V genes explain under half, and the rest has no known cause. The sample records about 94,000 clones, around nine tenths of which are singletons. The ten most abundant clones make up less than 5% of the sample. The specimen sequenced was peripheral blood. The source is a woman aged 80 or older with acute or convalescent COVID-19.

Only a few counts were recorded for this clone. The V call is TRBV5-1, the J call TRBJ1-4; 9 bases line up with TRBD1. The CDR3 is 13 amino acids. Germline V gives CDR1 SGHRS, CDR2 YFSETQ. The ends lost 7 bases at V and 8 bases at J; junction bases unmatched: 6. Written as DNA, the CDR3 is TGCGCCAGCCACGGACAGGGGAGGGAAAAACTGTTTTTT. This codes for CASHGQGREKLFF.

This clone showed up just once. The CDR3 nucleotides are TGTGCCTGGGTCCCACCAGTCACCCCAATCTATGGCTACACCTTC. Translating it yields CAWVPPVTPIYGYTF. This chain links TRBV30 with TRBJ1-2; no definite D call. From germline, CDR1 is GTSNPN and CDR2 SVGIG (reference sequence). This CDR3 comprises 15 residues. With 5 bases removed from V and 4 bases from J, the gap between germline ends came to 20 bases. The complete variable domain, with remaining parts taken from reference TRBV30 and TRBJ1-2, reads SQTIHQWPATLVQPVGSPLSLECTVEGTSNPNLYWYRQAAGRGLQLLFYSVGIGQISSEVPQNLSASRPQDRQFILSSKKLLLSDSGFYLCAWVPPVTPIYGYTFGSGTRLTVV.

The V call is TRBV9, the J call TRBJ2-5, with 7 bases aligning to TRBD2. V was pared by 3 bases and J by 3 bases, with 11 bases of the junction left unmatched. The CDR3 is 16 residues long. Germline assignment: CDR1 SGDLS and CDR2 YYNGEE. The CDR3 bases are TGTGCCAGCAGCGCATACCCGGGACTACTCAAAGAGACCCAGTACTTC. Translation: CASSAYPGLLKETQYF.

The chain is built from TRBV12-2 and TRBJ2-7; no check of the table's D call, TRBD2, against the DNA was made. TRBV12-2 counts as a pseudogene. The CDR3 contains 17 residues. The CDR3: CASRLGTSGRSSYEQYF. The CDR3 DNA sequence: TGTGCAAGTCGCTTGGGGACTAGCGGGAGAAGCTCCTACGAGCAGTACTTC.

The CDR3, as DNA: TGTGCCAGCAGCCTGGTGGGCTCTAAAGGTTCTTATAATTCACCCCTCCACTTT. This codes for CASSLVGSKGSYNSPLHF. The gene calls are TRBV11-2 and TRBJ1-6; D not certain. The CDR3 loop spans 18 amino acids. V lost 5 bases and J lost 4, with 21 bases in between. The germline V gene encodes CDR1 SGHAT and CDR2 FQNNGV.